This entry lists 10 T cell receptor beta chains sequenced from one sample in a study of blood T cells in healthy people across ages. PCR was performed a second time for about 6 to 11 cycles using a sample-barcoded 5' primer and a J-beta primer mix. TCRdb recomputed calls from the 5' RACE reads with MiXCR, one row per CDR3 protein. The sample comprises hundreds of thousands of distinct CDR3 sequences, about 54% of which are singletons, and around 37% rests with the top ten. Sequencing was carried out using blood. The receptors were gathered from a man in his 60s in good health.

The chain carries TRBV20-1 and TRBJ2-5; a weak D match, TRBD2 (7 bases). Germline values: CDR1 DFQATT, CDR2 SNEGSKA (reference sequence). The length of the CDR3 is 14 residues. Trimming took 1 base from V and 5 from J, leaving 14 bases between them. CDR3 sequence: CSARGPWGGETQYF. CDR3 bases: TGCAGTGCTAGAGGCCCGTGGGGGGGCGAGACCCAGTACTTC.

Worth noting for this clonotype: An end of the junction differs from the germline gene, which may be a read error. This chain joins TRBV5-1 and TRBJ2-7; TRBD1 is a possible D gene (6 bases). Germline lookup yields CDR1 SGHRS and CDR2 YFSETQ. The CDR3 is 15 amino acids. CDR3 amino acids: CASSLEGTSSYERYF. The CDR3 DNA reads as TGCGCCAGCAGCTTGGAGGGGACAAGCTCCTACGAGCGGTACTTC.

As regards this clonotype: The junction departs from germline at one end; a sequencing error may be responsible. The chain recombines TRBV6-5 with TRBJ1-2; no firm D call. Germline values: CDR1 MNHEY, CDR2 SVGAGI. This CDR3 has 14 residues. The chain's CDR3 is CDSSKGLTYYGYTF. CDR3 coding DNA: TGTGACAGCAGTAAGGGCCTAACTTACTATGGCTACACCTTC.

This clonotype was detected a few times. The genes are TRBV20-1 and TRBJ2-2; 9 positions match TRBD2. CDR1 is DFQATT, CDR2 SNEGSKA, per germline (reference sequence). The V segment lost 1 base and the J segment 4 bases; nucleotides outside the gene matches: 1. CDR3 length: 14 amino acids. The CDR3 spells CSARVAGATGELFF. The CDR3 DNA follows: TGCAGTGCTAGAGTAGCGGGGGCCACCGGGGAGCTGTTTTTT.

This clonotype was recorded only once. In nucleotides, the CDR3 is TGCAGTGCTAGAGGACCCACCCGAGGACAGGGTCGCGAAAAACTGTTTTTT. It yields the protein CSARGPTRGQGREKLFF. The rearrangement joins TRBV20-1 to TRBJ1-4; 8 nucleotides align to TRBD1. The CDR3 contains 17 residues. V was clipped by 1 base and J by 8 bases; unmatched bases: 15. Germline loops: CDR1 DFQATT, CDR2 SNEGSKA (reference sequence).

The chain joins TRBV5-1 to TRBJ2-5; D gene ambiguous. This CDR3 comprises 15 residues. The ends were cut back, 1 base at V and 2 bases at J, with 12 bases in the middle. CDR1 SGHRS and CDR2 YFSETQ come from the germline V gene. The CDR3 nucleotides are TGCGCCAGCAGCTTGACCTTCCTGTTACAAGAGACCCAGTACTTC. Its translation is CASSLTFLLQETQYF.

The chain couples TRBV7-8 to TRBJ2-5; 10 nucleotides agree with TRBD1. V shed 6 bases and J 4 bases; nucleotides not matched to a gene: 8. The CDR3 contains 15 residues. Per germline, CDR1 SGHVS and CDR2 FQNEAQ. The CDR3 DNA is TGTGCCAGCAGACAAGCCGGGACAGGGGTAGAGACCCAGTACTTC. Translated, it gives CASRQAGTGVETQYF.

This clonotype was detected a few times. The rearrangement joins TRBV20-1 to TRBJ2-1, with 11 bases lining up with TRBD2. CDR3 length: 15 residues. Trimming removed 0 bases from V and 5 bases from J; junction bases left unmatched: 3. The germline gives CDR1 DFQATT, CDR2 SNEGSKA (reference sequence). The CDR3 loop reads CSARETSGDHNEQFF. CDR3 in DNA: TGCAGTGCTAGAGAGACTAGCGGGGACCACAATGAGCAGTTCTTC.

The chain has TRBV27 and TRBJ1-5, with D tentatively TRBD1 (5 bases). Trimming shortened V by 2 bases and J by 4 bases, and 9 bases separated the two germline ends. Per germline, CDR1 MNHEY and CDR2 SMNVEV (reference sequence). The CDR3 consists of 14 residues. As DNA, the CDR3 is TGTGCCAGCAGTTTACGGGGCCAAAATCAGCCCCAGCATTTT. It yields the protein CASSLRGQNQPQHF.

The chain joins TRBV20-1 to TRBJ1-5, with D possibly TRBD1 on 5 matching bases. This CDR3 is built from 15 residues. Per germline, CDR1 DFQATT and CDR2 SNEGSKA (reference sequence). Trimming took off 2 bases at V and 2 bases at J, with 13 bases between the two ends. As DNA, the CDR3 is TGCAGTGCTAGATCTATAGGGGATGGCAATCAGCCCCAGCATTTT. This translates into CSARSIGDGNQPQHF.